The 7 T cell receptor beta chains below come from one sample, sequenced in a study of T cell repertoires in cytomegalovirus infection (dated by TCRdb to about 2019). The treatment or condition label here, explained by the study, means: in vitro stimulation with specific CMV peptide epitopes to enrich CMV-specific T cells. For these receptors, no antigen is known. TCRdb records Illumina HiSeq 1500 as the sequencer. TCRdb trimmed public reads at Q25 via fastp, called clones via MiXCR and kept in-frame beta chains. Rows merge per CDR3 protein into single entries with the most common DNA and genes. Present in this sample are about 270,000 distinct CDR3 sequences, about 20% of which were seen just once. Jointly, the top ten make up roughly 19% of the sample. Sample: cultured PBMCs, taken from culture after CMV antigen stimulation. The source of these receptors is a human donor in good health (CMV status not recorded). Some clones in this sample may be carry-over from other donors' samples.

The CDR3 protein is CSASTKRGNEQFF. CDR3 nucleotide sequence: TGCAGTGCTTCGACTAAGCGGGGCAATGAGCAGTTCTTC. The V gene is TRBV20-1, the J gene TRBJ2-1; 7 positions match TRBD2. The CDR3 is 13 amino acids. Germline trimming cut 5 bases from V and 6 bases from J; bases unmatched to any gene: 7. Germline-derived CDR1 and CDR2 are DFQATT and SNEGSKA (reference sequence).

About this clonotype: Possible read error: a much larger clone is one base away. V is TRBV11-2 and J is TRBJ2-1; maybe TRBD2 (6 bases). Germline CDR1 reads SGHAT; CDR2 reads FQNNGV. Trimming stripped 1 base from V and 5 bases from J, with 9 bases between. The CDR3 consists of 14 residues. The CDR3 spells CASSLAASDNEQFF. The CDR3 nucleotides read TGTGCCAGCAGCTTAGCGGCTAGCGACAATGAGCAGTTCTTC.

In its sample, this clonotype was seen many times. This rearrangement joins TRBV7-2 to TRBJ2-3; 8 bases match TRBD2. The V and J ends lost 3 bases and 3 bases, in that order; junction bases with no gene match: 5. Germline V CDR1 and CDR2: SGHTA, FQGNSA. The CDR3 is made up of 15 amino acids. CDR3 nucleotide sequence: TGTGCCAGCAGCTTTAGCGGGATCGGTACAGATACGCAGTATTTT. Translation gives CASSFSGIGTDTQYF.

This clonotype was observed many times. The chain links TRBV11-2 to TRBJ2-5; D remains ambiguous. CDR3 size: 11 residues. V shed 5 bases and J shed 4 bases, with 5 bases lying between them. Germline assignment: CDR1 SGHAT and CDR2 FQNNGV. CDR3 nucleotide sequence: TGTGCCAGCAGCCCGGTAGAGACCCAGTACTTC. Amino acids: CASSPVETQYF.

This clonotype was seen repeatedly, ten times or more. CDR3 sequence reads: CASSSATSGSPLHF. In DNA form, the CDR3 reads TGTGCCAGCAGCTCCGCGACCTCTGGTTCACCCCTCCACTTT. The chain joins TRBV6-2 or TRBV6-3 to TRBJ1-6; D is uncertain. The CDR3 consists of 14 residues. Trimming stripped 6 bases from V and 9 bases from J, with 15 bases between. Germline V gene sequence: CDR1 MNHEY, CDR2 SVGEGT.

The CDR3 reads CASSNWETVRGTGELFF. The CDR3 DNA reads as TGCGCCAGCAGCAATTGGGAGACCGTGCGAGGCACCGGGGAGCTGTTTTTT. The genes are TRBV4-1 and TRBJ2-2; a possible D gene is TRBD2 (5 bases). Germline V CDR1 and CDR2: MGHRA, YSYEKL. This CDR3 spans 17 amino acids. The germline V and J ends were trimmed by 5 bases and 4 bases, with 20 bases remaining between them.

This chain links TRBV6-5 with TRBJ2-1; TRBD2 agrees at 12 bases. Germline loops: CDR1 MNHEY, CDR2 SVGAGI. V lost 5 bases, J lost 6 bases, and 5 bases stayed unmatched. The CDR3 consists of 15 residues. This CDR3 is CASSLAGGFSNEQFF. The CDR3 bases are TGTGCCAGCAGTCTAGCGGGAGGGTTCTCCAATGAGCAGTTCTTC.